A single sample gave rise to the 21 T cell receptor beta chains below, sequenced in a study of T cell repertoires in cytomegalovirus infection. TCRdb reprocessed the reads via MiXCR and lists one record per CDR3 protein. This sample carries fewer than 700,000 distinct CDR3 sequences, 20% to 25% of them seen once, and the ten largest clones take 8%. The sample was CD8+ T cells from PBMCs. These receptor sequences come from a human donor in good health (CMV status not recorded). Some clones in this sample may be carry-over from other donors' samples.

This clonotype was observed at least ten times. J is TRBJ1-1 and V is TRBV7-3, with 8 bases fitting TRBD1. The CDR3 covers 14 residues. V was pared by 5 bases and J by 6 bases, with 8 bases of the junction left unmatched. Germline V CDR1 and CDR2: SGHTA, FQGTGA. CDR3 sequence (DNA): TGTGCCAGCAGCCGTGGACAGGGTCGAGCTGAAGCTTTCTTT. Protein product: CASSRGQGRAEAFF.

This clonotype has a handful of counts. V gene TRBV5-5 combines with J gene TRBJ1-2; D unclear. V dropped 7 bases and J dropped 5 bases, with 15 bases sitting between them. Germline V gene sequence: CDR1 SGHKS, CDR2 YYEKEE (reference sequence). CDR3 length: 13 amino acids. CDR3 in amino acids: CASEHRFGYGYTF. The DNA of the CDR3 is TGTGCCAGCGAACACCGATTCGGATATGGCTACACCTTC.

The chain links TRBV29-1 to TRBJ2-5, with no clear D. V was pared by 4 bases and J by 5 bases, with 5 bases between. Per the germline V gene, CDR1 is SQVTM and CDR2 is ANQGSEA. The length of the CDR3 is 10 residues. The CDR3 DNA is TGCAGCGTTGGGCGCGAGACCCAGTACTTC. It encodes CSVGRETQYF.

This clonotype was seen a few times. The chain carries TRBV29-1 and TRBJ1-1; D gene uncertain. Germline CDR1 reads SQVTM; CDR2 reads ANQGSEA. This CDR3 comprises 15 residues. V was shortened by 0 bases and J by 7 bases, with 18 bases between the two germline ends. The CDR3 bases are TGCAGCGTTGAAGATCCCCAGGCGGGTGTTCTTGAAGCTTTCTTT. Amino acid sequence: CSVEDPQAGVLEAFF.

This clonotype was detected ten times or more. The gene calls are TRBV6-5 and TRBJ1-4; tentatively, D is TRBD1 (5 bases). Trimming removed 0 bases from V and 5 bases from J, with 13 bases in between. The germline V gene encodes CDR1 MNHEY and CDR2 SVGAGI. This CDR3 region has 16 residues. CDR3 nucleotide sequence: TGTGCCAGCAGTTACTCGGAGGGACGCGTGAATGAAAAACTGTTTTTT. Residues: CASSYSEGRVNEKLFF.

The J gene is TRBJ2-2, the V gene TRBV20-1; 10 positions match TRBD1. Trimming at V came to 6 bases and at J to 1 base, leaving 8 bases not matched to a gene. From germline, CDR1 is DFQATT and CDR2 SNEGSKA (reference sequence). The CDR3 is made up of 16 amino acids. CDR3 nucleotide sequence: TGCAGTGCCCCGGGACAGGGGCGAGAGAACACCGGGGAGCTGTTTTTT. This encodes CSAPGQGRENTGELFF.

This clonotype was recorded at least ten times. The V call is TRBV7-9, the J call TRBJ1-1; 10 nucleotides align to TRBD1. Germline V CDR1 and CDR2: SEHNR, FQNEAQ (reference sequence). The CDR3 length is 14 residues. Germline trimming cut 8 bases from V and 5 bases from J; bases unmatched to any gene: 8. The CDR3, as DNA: TGTGCCAGCTTCATGGGGGGACAGGGGACTGAAGCTTTCTTT. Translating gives CASFMGGQGTEAFF.

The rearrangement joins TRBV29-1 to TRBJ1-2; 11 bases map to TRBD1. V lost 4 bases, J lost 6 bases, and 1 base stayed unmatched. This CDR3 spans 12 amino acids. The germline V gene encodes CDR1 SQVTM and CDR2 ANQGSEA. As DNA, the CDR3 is TGCAGCGTTGGGGACAGGGGGGATGGCTACACCTTC. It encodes CSVGDRGDGYTF.

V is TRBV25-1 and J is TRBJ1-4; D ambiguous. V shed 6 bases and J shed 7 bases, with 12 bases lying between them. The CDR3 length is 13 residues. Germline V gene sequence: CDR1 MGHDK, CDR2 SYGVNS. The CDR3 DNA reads TGTGCCAGCAGGGAGGACTCCTTTGAAAAACTGTTTTTT. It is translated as CASREDSFEKLFF.

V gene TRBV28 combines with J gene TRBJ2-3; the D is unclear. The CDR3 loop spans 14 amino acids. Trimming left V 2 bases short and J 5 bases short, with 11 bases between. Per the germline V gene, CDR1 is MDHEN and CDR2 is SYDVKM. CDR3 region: CASSLPARRDTQYF. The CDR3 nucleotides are TGTGCCAGCAGTTTACCCGCTAGGCGAGATACGCAGTATTTT.

CDR3 sequence: CASSGRDRSYEQYF. For the CDR3, the DNA is TGTGCCAGCAGCGGCCGGGACAGATCCTACGAGCAGTACTTC. This chain connects TRBV9 to TRBJ2-7; 7 bases fit TRBD1. Trimming cost V 3 bases and J 1 base; bases outside gene matches: 4. The CDR3 totals 14 residues. Germline V gene lookup returns CDR1 SGDLS and CDR2 YYNGEE. The full variable domain, completed using reference TRBV9 and TRBJ2-7, is DSGVTQTPKHLITATGQRVTLRCSPRSGDLSVYWYQQSLDQGLQFLIQYYNGEERAKGNILERFSAQQFPDLHSELNLSSLELGDSALYFCASSGRDRSYEQYFGPGTRLTVT.

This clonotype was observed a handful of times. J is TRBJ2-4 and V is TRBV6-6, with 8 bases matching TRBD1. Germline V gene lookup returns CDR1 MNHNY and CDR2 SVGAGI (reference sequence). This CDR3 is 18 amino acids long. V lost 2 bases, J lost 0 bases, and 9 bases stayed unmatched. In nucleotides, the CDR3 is TGTGCCAGCAGTTACCTTATGGGACAGGAAGTAGCCAAAAACATTCAGTACTTC. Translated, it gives CASSYLMGQEVAKNIQYF.

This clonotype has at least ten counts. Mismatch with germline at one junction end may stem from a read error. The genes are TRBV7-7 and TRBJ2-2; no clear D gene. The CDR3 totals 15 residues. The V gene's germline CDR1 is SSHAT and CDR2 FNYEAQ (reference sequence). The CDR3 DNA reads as TGTGCTAGCAGCTTAGCCCCCGGGCACACCGGGGAGCTGTTTTTT. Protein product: CASSLAPGHTGELFF.

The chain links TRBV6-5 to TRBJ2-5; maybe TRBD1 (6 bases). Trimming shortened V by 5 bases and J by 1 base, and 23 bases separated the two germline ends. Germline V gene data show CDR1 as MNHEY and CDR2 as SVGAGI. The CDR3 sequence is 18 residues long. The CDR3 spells CASSLTRGKETFQETQYF. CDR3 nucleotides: TGTGCCAGCAGTCTCACAAGGGGGAAAGAGACCTTCCAAGAGACCCAGTACTTC.

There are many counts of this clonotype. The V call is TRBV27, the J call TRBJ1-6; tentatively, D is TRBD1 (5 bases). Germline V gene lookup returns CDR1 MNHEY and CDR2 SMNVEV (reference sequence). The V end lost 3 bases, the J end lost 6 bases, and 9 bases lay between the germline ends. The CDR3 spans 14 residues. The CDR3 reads CASSFSGFNSPLHF. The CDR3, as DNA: TGTGCCAGCAGTTTTTCAGGGTTTAATTCACCCCTCCACTTT.

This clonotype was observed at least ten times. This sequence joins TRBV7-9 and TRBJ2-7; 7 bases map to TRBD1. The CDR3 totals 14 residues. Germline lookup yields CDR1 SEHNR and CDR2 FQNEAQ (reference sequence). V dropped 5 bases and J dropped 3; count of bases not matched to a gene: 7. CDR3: CASSPKGGLYEQYV. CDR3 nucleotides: TGTGCCAGCAGCCCCAAAGGGGGCCTCTACGAGCAGTACGTC.

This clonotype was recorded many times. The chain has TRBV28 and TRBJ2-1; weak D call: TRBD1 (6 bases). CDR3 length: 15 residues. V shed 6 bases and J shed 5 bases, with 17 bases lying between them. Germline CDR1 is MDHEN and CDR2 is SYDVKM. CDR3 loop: CASRGTRDTNNEQFF. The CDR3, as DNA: TGTGCCAGCAGGGGGACACGGGATACTAACAATGAGCAGTTCTTC.

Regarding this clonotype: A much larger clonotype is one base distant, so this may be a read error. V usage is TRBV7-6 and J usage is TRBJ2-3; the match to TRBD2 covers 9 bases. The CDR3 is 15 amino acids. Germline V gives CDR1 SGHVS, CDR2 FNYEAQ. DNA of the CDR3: TGTACCAGCAGACTCTTAGCGGGGGGCACAGATACGCAGTATTTT. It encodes CTSRLLAGGTDTQYF.

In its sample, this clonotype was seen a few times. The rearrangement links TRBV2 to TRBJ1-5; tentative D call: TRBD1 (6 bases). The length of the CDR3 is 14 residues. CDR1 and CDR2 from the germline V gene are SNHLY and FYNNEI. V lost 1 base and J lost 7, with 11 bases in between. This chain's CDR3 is CASSEGGQGQPQHF. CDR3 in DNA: TGTGCCAGCAGTGAAGGGGGGCAGGGGCAGCCCCAGCATTTT. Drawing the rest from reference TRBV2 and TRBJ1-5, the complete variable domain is EPEVTQTPSHQVTQMGQEVILRCVPISNHLYFYWYRQILGQKVEFLVSFYNNEISEKSEIFDDQFSVERPDGSNFTLKIRSTKLEDSAMYFCASSEGGQGQPQHFGDGTRLSIL.

The CDR3 reads CASRKNTGVYEQYF. As DNA, the CDR3 is TGTGCCAGCAGAAAGAATACAGGGGTCTACGAGCAGTACTTC. This chain uses TRBV27 with TRBJ2-7; 7 nucleotides align to TRBD1. V trimming: 6 bases; J trimming: 3 bases; junction bases outside the gene matches: 8. The germline V gene encodes CDR1 MNHEY and CDR2 SMNVEV (reference sequence). CDR3 size: 14 residues.

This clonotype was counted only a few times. CDR3 in DNA: TGTGCCAGCAGTTACGGACGGTCATCCTACGAGCAGTACTTC. Translated, it gives CASSYGRSSYEQYF. The J gene is TRBJ2-7, the V gene TRBV6-8; D not certain. V gave up 2 bases and J gave up 1 base, with 9 bases separating them. In germline, CDR1 is MNHGY, CDR2 SAAAGT. The length of the CDR3 is 14 residues.